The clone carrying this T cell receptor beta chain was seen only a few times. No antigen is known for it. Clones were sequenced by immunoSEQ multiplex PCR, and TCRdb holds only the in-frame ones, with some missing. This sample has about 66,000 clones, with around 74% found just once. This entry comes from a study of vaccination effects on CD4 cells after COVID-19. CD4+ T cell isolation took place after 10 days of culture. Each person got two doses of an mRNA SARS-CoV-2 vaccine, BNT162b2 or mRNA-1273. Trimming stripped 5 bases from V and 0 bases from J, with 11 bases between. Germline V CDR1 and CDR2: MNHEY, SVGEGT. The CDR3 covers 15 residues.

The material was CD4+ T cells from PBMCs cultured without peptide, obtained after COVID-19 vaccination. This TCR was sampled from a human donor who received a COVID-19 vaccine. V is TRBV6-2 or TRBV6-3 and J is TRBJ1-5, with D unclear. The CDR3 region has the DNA TGTGCCAGCAGTCCCTGGAGGGATAGCAATCAGCCCCAGCATTTT. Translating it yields CASSPWRDSNQPQHF.